Below are 24 T cell receptor beta chains sequenced from a single sample in a study of CD8+CD57+ T cells in acquired aplastic anemia. Using genomic DNA as the template, TCR beta VDJ and CDR3 profiling was carried out. MiXCR, run by TCRdb on the reads, gives a single entry per CDR3 protein. This table holds 200,000 to 250,000 distinct CDR3 sequences, over 55% found once. Patients chosen for sequencing had shown CD8+CD57+ cell expansion by flow cytometry. The sample taken for sequencing was sorted CD4+, CD8+, or CD8+CD57+ T cells (not recorded which) from PBMCs. The receptor set was obtained from a human donor with aplastic anemia.

This chain joins TRBV7-8 and TRBJ1-1; TRBD1 is a possible D gene (5 bases). V was cut by 1 base and J by 3 bases, with 9 bases left in between. The length of the CDR3 is 14 residues. Germline CDR1 and CDR2: SGHVS and FQNEAQ. CDR3 nucleotide sequence: TGTGCCAGCAGCTTAGGTCAGGGCCACACTGAAGCTTTCTTT. It yields the protein CASSLGQGHTEAFF.

This clonotype was found a few times. The V and J genes are TRBV7-2 and TRBJ2-7; D remains unclear. V was pared by 3 bases and J by 0 bases, with 6 bases between. The CDR3 runs to 13 residues. Germline V gene lookup returns CDR1 SGHTA and CDR2 FQGNSA. This chain's CDR3 is CASSLDLSYEQYF. The CDR3 nucleotides are TGTGCCAGCAGCTTGGACCTCTCCTACGAGCAGTACTTC.

The V and J genes are TRBV6-2 or TRBV6-3 and TRBJ2-7; D unresolved. This CDR3 spans 12 amino acids. Trimming pared 8 bases from V and 0 bases from J, leaving 8 bases between. Germline CDR1 and CDR2: MNHEY and SVGEGT. This chain's CDR3 is CASCQSSYEQYF. CDR3 DNA: TGTGCCAGCTGTCAGTCCTCCTACGAGCAGTACTTC.

The CDR3: CASSMGDGRNQPQHF. CDR3 DNA: TGTGCCAGTAGTATGGGGGACGGCCGCAATCAGCCCCAGCATTTT. The chain is built from TRBV19 and TRBJ1-5; tentatively, D is TRBD1 (5 bases). Germline assignment: CDR1 LNHDA and CDR2 SQIVND (reference sequence). V shed 3 bases and J shed 2 bases, with 11 bases lying between them. The CDR3 totals 15 residues.

V gene TRBV7-8 combines with J gene TRBJ2-7, with a possible D match to TRBD2 (5 bases). Germline CDR1 is SGHVS and CDR2 is FQNEAQ. The CDR3 is 14 amino acids. The ends were cut back, 3 bases at V and 9 bases at J, with 18 bases in the middle. For the CDR3, the DNA is TGTGCCAGCAGCTTCGACCCTAGCTCCCACGGGCAGTACTTC. Translated, it gives CASSFDPSSHGQYF.

The chain employs TRBV10-3 and TRBJ1-5; TRBD1 aligns across 8 bases. The trim removed 5 bases at V and 0 bases at J, leaving 3 bases unmatched. This CDR3 spans 15 amino acids. The V gene's germline CDR1 is ENHRY and CDR2 SYGVKD. CDR3 DNA sequence: TGTGCCATCAGTCGACAGGGGTCTAGCAATCAGCCCCAGCATTTT. This codes for CAISRQGSSNQPQHF.

In the case of this clonotype: One junction end disagrees with the germline gene, perhaps due to a read error. V is TRBV15 and J is TRBJ1-6; weak D call: TRBD1 (6 bases). There are 14 residues in the CDR3. Germline V lookup: CDR1 LNHNV, CDR2 YYDKDF (reference sequence). The CDR3, as DNA: TGTGCCAGCAGCTTAGGGGGGAGAGATTCACCCCTCCACTTT. Its translation: CASSLGGRDSPLHF. Variable domain in full (rest from reference TRBV15 and TRBJ1-6): DAMVIQNPRYQVTQFGKPVTLSCSQTLNHNVMYWYQQKSSQAPKLLFHYYDKDFNNEADTPDNFQSRRPNTSFCFLDIRSPGLGDTAMYLCASSLGGRDSPLHFGNGTRLTVT.

V is TRBV6-6 and J is TRBJ2-1; 9 nucleotides match TRBD1. V shed 2 bases and J 9 bases; nucleotides not matched to a gene: 14. The germline V gene has CDR1 MNHNY and CDR2 SVGAGI (reference sequence). The CDR3 length is 17 residues. This CDR3 is CASSYTDRGYPGLEQFF. CDR3 DNA: TGTGCCAGCAGTTACACTGACAGGGGGTATCCGGGGCTTGAGCAGTTCTTC.

This clonotype was found once. This sequence joins TRBV7-2 and TRBJ1-6; possible D gene TRBD1, 6 bases. This CDR3 contains 15 residues. Germline CDR1 SGHTA, CDR2 FQGNSA. Trimming left V 5 bases short and J 9 bases short, with 17 bases between. The CDR3 protein is CASSPWGGLGSPLHF. The CDR3, as DNA: TGTGCCAGCAGCCCGTGGGGGGGGCTAGGTTCACCCCTCCACTTT.

The chain is built from TRBV24-1 and TRBJ2-1; D might be TRBD2 (5 bases). Trimming cost V 4 bases and J 8 bases, with 17 bases left between them. The germline gives CDR1 KGHDR, CDR2 SFDVKD. The CDR3 is made up of 15 amino acids. CDR3 sequence: CATSDSDSWDDEQFF. As DNA, the CDR3 is TGTGCCACCAGTGACTCGGACTCCTGGGATGATGAGCAGTTCTTC.

The chain employs TRBV29-1 and TRBJ2-6, with D possibly matching TRBD1 (5 bases). The CDR3 sequence is 16 residues long. Germline CDR1 SQVTM, CDR2 ANQGSEA. Trimming removed 4 bases at V and 0 bases at J, with 13 bases between. The CDR3: CSVVGTGFSGANVLTF. The CDR3 region has the DNA TGCAGCGTTGTCGGAACAGGTTTCTCTGGGGCCAACGTCCTGACTTTC.

This chain links TRBV24-1 with TRBJ1-5, with D tentatively TRBD1 (5 bases). Germline-derived CDR1 and CDR2 are KGHDR and SFDVKD. V gave up 2 bases and J gave up 5 bases, with 12 bases separating them. The CDR3 covers 15 residues. DNA for the CDR3: TGTGCCACCAGTGATTCGGCCCTAGGGGATCAGCCCCAGCATTTT. Encoded protein: CATSDSALGDQPQHF.

The CDR3 reads CATIQGQGNTEAFF. The CDR3 coding sequence is TGTGCCACCATCCAGGGACAGGGGAACACTGAAGCTTTCTTT. The rearrangement joins TRBV15 to TRBJ1-1; 9 bases map to TRBD1. The CDR3 length is 14 residues. Losses at the gene ends were 7 bases for V and 1 base for J; bases not matched to a gene: 4. Germline CDR1 is LNHNV and CDR2 is YYDKDF (reference sequence).

This clonotype appeared once. Germline is not matched at one junction end, which may reflect a read error. The rearrangement joins TRBV7-7 to TRBJ2-3; D uncertain. The CDR3 sequence is 14 residues long. Germline V gene sequence: CDR1 SSHAT, CDR2 FNYEAQ (reference sequence). The CDR3 here is CASSLESASTTQYF. CDR3 coding DNA: TGTGCTAGCAGCTTAGAATCGGCTAGTACTACGCAGTATTTT.

This clonotype appeared a single time. V is TRBV4-1 and J is TRBJ2-3; 9 nucleotides match TRBD2. This CDR3 region has 16 residues. Germline lookup yields CDR1 MGHRA and CDR2 YSYEKL. Trimming at V came to 1 base and at J to 6 bases, leaving 8 bases not matched to a gene. The CDR3 reads CASSQGRGGASDTQYF. DNA for the CDR3: TGCGCCAGCAGCCAAGGGCGCGGGGGGGCATCCGATACGCAGTATTTT.

The V gene is TRBV7-2, the J gene TRBJ1-1; D gene ambiguous. This CDR3 has 14 residues. From germline, CDR1 is SGHTA and CDR2 FQGNSA. Trimming pared 0 bases from V and 4 bases from J, leaving 9 bases between. CDR3 DNA sequence: TGTGCCAGCAGCTTAGCGCAGTCTAGCACTGAAGCTTTCTTT. Residues: CASSLAQSSTEAFF.

This sequence joins TRBV7-7 and TRBJ1-1; D is uncertain. Between the trimmed V and J ends, which lost 5 bases and 0 bases, there was a span of 7 bases. The CDR3 runs to 13 residues. CDR1 and CDR2 from the germline V gene are SSHAT and FNYEAQ (reference sequence). The CDR3 DNA sequence: TGTGCCAGCAGCATTAGCATGAACACTGAAGCTTTCTTT. Translating gives CASSISMNTEAFF. Filled out from reference TRBV7-7 and TRBJ1-1, the complete variable domain reads GAGVSQSPRYKVTKRGQDVTLRCDPISSHATLYWYQQALGQGPEFLTYFNYEAQPDKSGLPSDRFSAERPEGSISTLTIQRTEQRDSAMYRCASSISMNTEAFFGQGTRLTVV.

The chain recombines TRBV29-1 with TRBJ1-2; the match to TRBD1 covers 11 bases. Germline V gene sequence: CDR1 SQVTM, CDR2 ANQGSEA. With 5 bases clipped from V and 3 bases from J, the junction kept 8 bases outside the gene matches. The CDR3 loop spans 15 amino acids. In DNA form, the CDR3 reads TGCAGCGTTCTTACACTGGGACAGGGGGACTATGGCTACACCTTC. Its translation is CSVLTLGQGDYGYTF.

This clonotype was seen a few times. The V gene is TRBV29-1, the J gene TRBJ1-2, with D hard to call. This CDR3 has 12 amino acids. Per germline, CDR1 SQVTM and CDR2 ANQGSEA. V lost 4 bases and J lost 0, with 6 bases in between. CDR3 in amino acids: CSVAQTNYGYTF. The CDR3 bases are TGCAGCGTTGCCCAGACTAACTATGGCTACACCTTC. Full variable domain (outside the CDR3, taken from reference TRBV29-1 and TRBJ1-2): SAVISQKPSRDICQRGTSLTIQCQVDSQVTMMFWYRQQPGQSLTLIATANQGSEATYESGFVIDKFPISRPNLTFSTLTVSNMSPEDSSIYLCSVAQTNYGYTFGSGTRLTVV.

Ten or more counts support this clonotype. This chain uses TRBV12-3 or TRBV12-4 with TRBJ1-6, with D hard to call. V was cut by 0 bases and J by 10 bases, with 7 bases left in between. This CDR3 has 13 residues. CDR3 sequence reads: CASSLAEHSPLHF. As DNA, the CDR3 is TGTGCCAGCAGTTTAGCGGAGCACTCACCCCTCCACTTT.

J is TRBJ2-7 and V is TRBV19; D might be TRBD2 (5 bases). Germline V gene lookup returns CDR1 LNHDA and CDR2 SQIVND (reference sequence). With 9 bases removed from V and 2 bases from J, the gap between germline ends came to 17 bases. The CDR3 totals 14 residues. The DNA for the CDR3 is TGTGCCAGCACCCCCCCGGCGGGCACCTACGAGCAGTACTTC. As protein: CASTPPAGTYEQYF.

The table lists this clonotype with a few counts. This rearrangement joins TRBV6-1 to TRBJ1-5, with 7 bases identical to TRBD1. Looked up from germline, CDR1 is MNHNS and CDR2 is SASEGT. Trimming cost V 0 bases and J 2 bases; bases outside gene matches: 10. This CDR3 is built from 18 residues. The CDR3 loop is CASSEAPPGGGGNQPQHF. Written as DNA, the CDR3 is TGTGCCAGCAGTGAAGCCCCCCCAGGGGGTGGCGGCAATCAGCCCCAGCATTTT.

V gene TRBV7-3 combines with J gene TRBJ2-3, with 8 bases matching TRBD1. The CDR3 loop spans 15 amino acids. Germline lookup yields CDR1 SGHTA and CDR2 FQGTGA. After removal of 5 bases from V and 4 bases from J, the junction contained 8 bases not matched to a gene. In nucleotides, the CDR3 is TGTGCCAGCAGCCCACCGGACAGGGTGTCAGATACGCAGTATTTT. It encodes CASSPPDRVSDTQYF.

The CDR3 sequence is CSATEYFSGRAREQYF. As DNA, the CDR3 is TGCAGTGCTACCGAATACTTTAGCGGGAGGGCCCGTGAGCAGTACTTC. The rearrangement links TRBV20-1 to TRBJ2-7; TRBD2 matches at 11 bases. V lost 4 bases and J lost 7; bases outside the gene matches: 15. This CDR3 has 16 amino acids. The germline gives CDR1 DFQATT, CDR2 SNEGSKA (reference sequence).